This T cell receptor beta chain was sequenced for a study of blood T cell repertoires in COVID-19. The wider study: COVID-19 samples from acute and convalescent phases originated in the United States, Italy and Spain. T cells, B-cell-depleted T cells, or PBMCs provided the cDNA or gDNA that served as material.

Under the authors' procedure: Amplification from reference gene primers served as the basis for estimated nucleated cell counts. The protocol was immunoSEQ multiplex PCR, while the TCRdb copy is restricted to in-frame clones and leaves out a portion. V and J calls and clone size come straight from that table; D and trimming were deduced from the DNA. The sample carries about 250,000 clones, 80% to 85% recorded once. The specimen was peripheral blood. The TCR sequence derives from a middle-aged man with active or convalescent COVID-19.

The CDR3 protein is CASSHWDRVNEQYF. CDR3 nucleotides: TGTGCCAGCAGCCACTGGGACAGGGTCAACGAGCAGTACTTC. The chain combines TRBV3-1 (or the pseudogene TRBV3-2) with TRBJ2-7; 9 positions match TRBD1. The germline gives CDR1 LGHDT, CDR2 YNNKEL (reference sequence). Trimming removed 3 bases from V and 5 bases from J; junction bases left unmatched: 5. This CDR3 contains 14 residues.